This T cell receptor (beta chain) was captured by sequencing in a study of blood T cell repertoires in COVID-19. Some clones are missing from TCRdb's copy, which holds only in-frame ones; the method was immunoSEQ multiplex PCR. Seen here are about 320,000 clones, 85% observed once, and the top ten hold under 2%. Trimming at V came to 4 bases and at J to 2 bases, leaving 15 bases not matched to a gene. The CDR3 runs 18 residues. CDR1 SGDLS and CDR2 YYNGEE come from the germline V gene. The chain couples TRBV9 to TRBJ2-3; 8 nucleotides line up with TRBD2. This receptor was obtained from a woman in her twenties or thirties who had been exposed to COVID-19. The sequencing sample was made of PBMCs or T cells enriched from blood (not recorded which). The CDR3 is CASSPWGGGGKPTDTQYF. Here the CDR3 DNA reads TGTGCCAGCAGCCCCTGGGGTGGCGGGGGGAAGCCCACAGATACGCAGTATTTT.